The 10 T cell receptor beta chains listed next were all sequenced from one sample in a study of identical twins. TCRdb independently ran MiXCR on the 5' RACE reads; one entry per CDR3 protein. The sample has about 530,000 distinct CDR3 sequences; more than 20% are singletons. In addition, the sample was reused for a study of yellow fever vaccine responses in identical twins.

The material sequenced was CD4+ T cells sorted from blood. These receptors were collected from a woman aged 18 to 35 in good health.

The rearrangement uses TRBV5-1 and TRBJ1-4; D is uncertain. Germline V gene lookup returns CDR1 SGHRS and CDR2 YFSETQ. The V end was cut by 3 bases, the J end by 7 bases, with 16 bases between. The CDR3 runs 15 residues. CDR3 residues: CASSSSASAIEKLFF. CDR3 sequence (DNA): TGCGCCAGCAGCTCGTCCGCAAGCGCTATTGAAAAACTGTTTTTT.

V usage is TRBV5-1 and J usage is TRBJ2-1; 15 positions match TRBD2. With 4 bases clipped from V and 7 bases from J, the junction kept 6 bases outside the gene matches. The CDR3 is made up of 16 amino acids. From germline, CDR1 is SGHRS and CDR2 YFSETQ. The CDR3 coding sequence is TGCGCCAGCAGCCCCGGACTAGCGGGGGGGCTTAATGAGCAGTTCTTC. Residues: CASSPGLAGGLNEQFF. The full variable domain, rest sourced from reference TRBV5-1 and TRBJ2-1, is KAGVTQTPRYLIKTRGQQVTLSCSPISGHRSVSWYQQTPGQGLQFLFEYFSETQRNKGNFPGRFSGRQFSNSRSEMNVSTLELGDSALYLCASSPGLAGGLNEQFFGPGTRLTVL.

This chain links TRBV2 with TRBJ2-1; 7 bases align to TRBD1. V lost 0 bases to trimming and J lost 7 bases; unmatched junction nucleotides: 6. The length of the CDR3 is 15 residues. Germline CDR1 reads SNHLY; CDR2 reads FYNNEI. The CDR3 DNA sequence: TGTGCCAGCAGTGAAGCCTCACAGGGGTCAAATGAGCAGTTCTTC. Its translation: CASSEASQGSNEQFF.

This clonotype has a handful of counts. The chain employs TRBV10-3 and TRBJ2-3; 8 positions match TRBD2. The CDR3 is made up of 15 amino acids. Germline V gene lookup returns CDR1 ENHRY and CDR2 SYGVKD. J was trimmed by 3 bases and V by 7 bases; bases with no gene match: 9. DNA for the CDR3: TGTGCCATCAACAGAGCGGGAGCTGGGACAGATACGCAGTATTTT. The encoded protein is CAINRAGAGTDTQYF.

This clonotype was observed a handful of times. The chain carries TRBV6-1 and TRBJ2-2; D is unclear. The CDR3 consists of 15 residues. Trimming removed 7 bases from V and 3 bases from J, with 15 bases in between. Germline CDR1 and CDR2: MNHNS and SASEGT. CDR3 amino acids: CASTKTAVYTGELFF. The CDR3, as DNA: TGTGCCAGCACCAAAACGGCAGTTTACACCGGGGAGCTGTTTTTT.

This chain links TRBV6-1 with TRBJ2-5; 7 positions match TRBD1. V dropped 5 bases and J dropped 4; count of bases not matched to a gene: 13. The CDR3 has 16 amino acids. In germline, CDR1 is MNHNS, CDR2 SASEGT. CDR3 nucleotides: TGTGCCAGCAGTCTCCCCCGTACAACAGGGGTAGAGACCCAGTACTTC. It specifies CASSLPRTTGVETQYF.

This clonotype has at least ten counts. V is TRBV12-3 or TRBV12-4 and J is TRBJ1-5, with D possibly matching TRBD1 (5 bases). V lost 5 bases and J lost 1, with 6 bases in between. CDR3 length: 13 amino acids. DNA for the CDR3: TGTGCCAGCAGTCGACAGAGCAATCAGCCCCAGCATTTT. Its protein is CASSRQSNQPQHF.

This clonotype appeared a few times. The CDR3 DNA reads as TGTGCCAGCAGTTTAGCGGGCAGGCGGCCAGATACGCAGTATTTT. This codes for CASSLAGRRPDTQYF. This chain links TRBV12-3 or TRBV12-4 with TRBJ2-3; D is undetermined. CDR3 size: 15 residues. V lost 0 bases and J 4 bases, leaving 11 bases between the germline ends.

V is TRBV20-1 and J is TRBJ2-1; unclear D gene. CDR1 and CDR2 (germline): DFQATT, SNEGSKA (reference sequence). The CDR3 has 13 residues. V was shortened by 5 bases and J by 8 bases, with 16 bases between the two germline ends. The CDR3 DNA reads as TGCAGTGCTTTAGACCAGTTATTATATGAGCAGTTCTTC. The encoded protein is CSALDQLLYEQFF.

This clonotype was detected only a few times. This rearrangement joins TRBV28 to TRBJ2-7; D gene unclear. The V gene lost 3 bases and the J gene lost 2 bases, with 8 bases spanning the gap. Germline loops: CDR1 MDHEN, CDR2 SYDVKM. This CDR3 has 13 residues. This chain's CDR3 is CASSFPNTYEQYV. The CDR3 DNA is TGTGCCAGCAGTTTCCCCAATACCTACGAGCAGTACGTC.